The present T cell receptor beta chain was sequenced within a study of cytomegalovirus exposure and HLA in healthy donors. Study findings and constraints: Rarity marked most TCR sequences, yet some public TCRs occurred in many donors. Prior analysis indicated that the majority of TCR beta V segments exhibited productivity approximately 87% or approximately 30% of the time. Among the CMV-associated chains, a few were confirmed in vitro as specific for CMV antigens.

This clone was found a few times. Antigen: not known. Primers: 60 Vbeta forward and 13 Jbeta reverse. The assay was immunoSEQ multiplex PCR, and TCRdb's table has in-frame clones only and misses some. The sample contains about 200,000 clones, roughly 79% of which appear only once. Trimming at V came to 4 bases and at J to 0 bases, leaving 4 bases not matched to a gene. The length of the CDR3 is 16 residues. Germline CDR1 SGHDT, CDR2 YYEEEE. This TCR was recovered from a man aged 30-40 years in good health and CMV-seronegative. V and J are TRBV5-6 and TRBJ2-1, with TRBD2 identical over 10 bases. The material sequenced was PBMCs. The CDR3 nucleotides are TGTGCCAGCAGCCCGATAGCGGGAGGCTCCTACAATGAGCAGTTCTTC. This encodes CASSPIAGGSYNEQFF.